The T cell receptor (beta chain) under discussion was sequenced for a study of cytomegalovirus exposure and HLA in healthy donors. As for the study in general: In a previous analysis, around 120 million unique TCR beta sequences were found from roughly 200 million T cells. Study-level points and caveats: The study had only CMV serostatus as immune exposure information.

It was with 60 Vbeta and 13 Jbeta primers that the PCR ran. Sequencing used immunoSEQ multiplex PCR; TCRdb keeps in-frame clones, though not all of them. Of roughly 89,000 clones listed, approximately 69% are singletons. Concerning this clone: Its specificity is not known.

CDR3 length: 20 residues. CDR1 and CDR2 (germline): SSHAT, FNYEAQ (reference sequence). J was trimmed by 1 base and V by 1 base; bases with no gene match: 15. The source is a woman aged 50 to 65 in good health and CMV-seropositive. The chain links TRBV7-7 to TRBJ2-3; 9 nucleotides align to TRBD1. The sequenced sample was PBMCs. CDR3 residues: CASSLGPTGQGVVGTDTQYF. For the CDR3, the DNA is TGTGCCAGCAGCTTAGGTCCCACGGGACAGGGTGTTGTAGGCACAGATACGCAGTATTTT. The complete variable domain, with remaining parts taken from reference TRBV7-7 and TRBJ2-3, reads GAGVSQSPRYKVTKRGQDVTLRCDPISSHATLYWYQQALGQGPEFLTYFNYEAQPDKSGLPSDRFSAERPEGSISTLTIQRTEQRDSAMYRCASSLGPTGQGVVGTDTQYFGPGTRLTVL.